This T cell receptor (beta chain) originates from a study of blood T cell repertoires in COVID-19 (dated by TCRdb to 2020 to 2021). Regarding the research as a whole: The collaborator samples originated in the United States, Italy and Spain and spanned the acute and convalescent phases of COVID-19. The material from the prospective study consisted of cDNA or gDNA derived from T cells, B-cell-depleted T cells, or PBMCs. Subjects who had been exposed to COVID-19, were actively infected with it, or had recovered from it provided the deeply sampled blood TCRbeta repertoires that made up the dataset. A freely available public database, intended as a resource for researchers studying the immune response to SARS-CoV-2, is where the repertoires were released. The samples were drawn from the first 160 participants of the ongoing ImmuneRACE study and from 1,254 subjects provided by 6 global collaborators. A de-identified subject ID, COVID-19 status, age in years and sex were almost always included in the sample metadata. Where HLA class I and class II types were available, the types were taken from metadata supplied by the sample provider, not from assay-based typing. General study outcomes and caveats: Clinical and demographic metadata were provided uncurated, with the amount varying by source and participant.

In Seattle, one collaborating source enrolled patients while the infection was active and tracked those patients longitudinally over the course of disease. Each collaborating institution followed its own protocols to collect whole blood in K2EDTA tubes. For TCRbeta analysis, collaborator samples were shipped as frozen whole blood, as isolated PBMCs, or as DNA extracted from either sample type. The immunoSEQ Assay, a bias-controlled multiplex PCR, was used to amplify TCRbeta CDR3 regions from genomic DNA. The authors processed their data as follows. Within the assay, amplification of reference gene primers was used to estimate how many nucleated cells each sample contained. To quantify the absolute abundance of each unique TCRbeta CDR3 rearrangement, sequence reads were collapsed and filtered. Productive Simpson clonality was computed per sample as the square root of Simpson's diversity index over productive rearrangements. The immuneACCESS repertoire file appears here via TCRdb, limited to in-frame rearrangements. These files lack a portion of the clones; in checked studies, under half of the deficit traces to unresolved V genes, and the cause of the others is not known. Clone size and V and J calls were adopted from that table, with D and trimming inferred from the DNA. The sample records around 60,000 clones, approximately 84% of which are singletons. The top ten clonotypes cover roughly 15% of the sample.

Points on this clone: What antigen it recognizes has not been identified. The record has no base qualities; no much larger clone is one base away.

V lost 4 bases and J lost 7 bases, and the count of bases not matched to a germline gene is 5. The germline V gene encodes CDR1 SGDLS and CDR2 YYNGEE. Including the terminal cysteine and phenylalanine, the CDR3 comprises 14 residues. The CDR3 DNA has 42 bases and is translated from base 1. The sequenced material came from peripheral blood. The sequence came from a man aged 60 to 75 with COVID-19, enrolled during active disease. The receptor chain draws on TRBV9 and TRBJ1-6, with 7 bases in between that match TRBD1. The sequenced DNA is TGTGCCAGCAGCCCGGGACAGAAGAATTCACCCCTCCACTTT. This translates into CASSPGQKNSPLHF.